This record concerns one T cell receptor beta chain sequence. Measured with immunoSEQ multiplex PCR; TCRdb has only the in-frame clones, and not every one. The sample consists of approximately 230,000 clones, roughly 90% of them appearing once. The record originates from a study of blood T cell repertoires in COVID-19. Study at large: Samples taken during acute and convalescent COVID-19 were collected in the United States, Italy and Spain. Sources were T cells, B-cell-depleted T cells, or PBMCs; the material itself was cDNA or gDNA.

The cohort comprised adults aged 18 to 89 years residing in about two dozen US areas. Researchers sorted participants into cohorts using their self-reported clinical history. The germline V and J ends were trimmed by 5 bases and 8 bases, with 19 bases remaining between them. The germline V gene encodes CDR1 SGHTA and CDR2 FQGNSA. CDR3 length: 16 amino acids. This clonotype was sampled from a woman aged 30 to 39 who had recovered from COVID-19. The V and J genes are TRBV7-2 and TRBJ1-6; D call uncertain. Source material: PBMCs or T cells enriched from blood (not recorded which). The CDR3 nucleotides are TGTGCCAGCAGCCTTCCCTCAACAGCCAATTATTCACCCCTCCACTTT. This codes for CASSLPSTANYSPLHF.